Sequencing of this T cell receptor beta chain was carried out in a study of blood T cells in healthy people across ages. Each sample yielded at least 7 million isolated PBMCs. Primed by a sample-barcoded 5' primer and a J-beta primer mix, a second PCR proceeded for about 7 to 11 cycles. MiXCR, run by TCRdb on the 5' RACE reads, gives a single entry per CDR3 protein. This sample carries hundreds of thousands of distinct CDR3 sequences, around 48% of them seen once, and the ten largest clones take 30% to 40%. Germline V gene sequence: CDR1 GTSNPN, CDR2 SVGIG (reference sequence). V shed 5 bases and J 5 bases; nucleotides not matched to a gene: 2. This CDR3 contains 12 residues.

The sequenced sample was blood. This TCR was sampled from an older woman in good health. The gene calls are TRBV30 and TRBJ1-5, with 8 bases lining up with TRBD1. The CDR3 here is CAWGQGDQPQHF. The CDR3 nucleotides are TGTGCCTGGGGACAGGGTGATCAGCCCCAGCATTTT.